This TCR beta chain was observed in a study of T cell responses to AZD1222 COVID-19 vaccine. On the study more broadly: Second-dose groups at about 4 or about 12 weeks were pooled.

Looked up from germline, CDR1 is MNHEY and CDR2 is SMNVEV (reference sequence). Trimming pared 2 bases from V and 0 bases from J, leaving 16 bases between. This CDR3 is 17 amino acids long. The table came from immunoSEQ multiplex PCR; TCRdb's copy has only in-frame clones and leaves some out. The sample lists around 160,000 clones, roughly 87% occurring once. General study points: Rises in breadth and depth of Spike-specific TCRs came after two AZD1222 doses. No day 14 peak samples; only post-peak repertoires were characterized.

Remarks on this clone: Antigen unknown.

The specimen comprised peripheral blood, sampled on day 0 of AZD1222 vaccination. The V and J genes are TRBV27 and TRBJ1-1, with D possibly matching TRBD1 (5 bases). This clonotype was obtained from an adult in good health. The CDR3 DNA follows: TGTGCCAGCAGTTTAGGGGTCCCCGGACACGTGAACACTGAAGCTTTCTTT. Its protein is CASSLGVPGHVNTEAFF.